These T cell receptor beta chains were read from a single sample in a study of cytomegalovirus exposure and HLA in healthy donors. The table came from immunoSEQ multiplex PCR; TCRdb's copy has only in-frame clones and leaves some out. The top ten hold 3% to 3.5% of the sample, which has under 200,000 clones, more than 80% seen once. Sequenced material: PBMCs. These receptors were obtained from a woman aged 18-29 years in good health and CMV-seropositive. The CDR3 runs from the conserved cysteine through the conserved F or W. Each record gives: clone size, J gene, V gene, D gene, CDR3 protein, CDR3 DNA. The D gene is left open where the match is weak. Clone sizes are given selectively: once, few, many, or a class where the clone is expanded.

NA TRBJ1-1 TRBV5-1 NA CASSLSRGNTEAFF TGCGCCAGCAGCTTGTCGCGCGGGAACACTGAAGCTTTCTTT
NA TRBJ2-3 TRBV4-3 TRBD1 CASSQPGQAGGTDTQYF TGCGCCAGCAGCCAACCGGGACAGGCGGGCGGCACAGATACGCAGTATTTT
NA TRBJ1-2 TRBV12-5 NA CASGSFQVGYTF TGTGCTAGTGGTTCTTTTCAGGTGGGCTACACCTTC
NA TRBJ2-3 TRBV4-1 TRBD1 CASSQASSGTGLEGTQYF TGCGCCAGCAGCCAAGCGTCTTCCGGGACAGGGCTGGAGGGTACGCAGTATTTT
NA TRBJ2-1 TRBV10-2 NA CASSEGPGFYNEQFF TGCGCCAGCAGTGAGGGCCCGGGGTTCTACAATGAGCAGTTCTTC
NA TRBJ2-1 TRBV11-2 TRBD1 CASSFTGGYSYNEQFF TGTGCCAGCAGCTTTACAGGGGGCTACTCCTACAATGAGCAGTTCTTC
NA TRBJ1-1 TRBV6-1 NA CASSGYRTVEAFF TGTGCCAGCAGTGGTTACCGGACAGTAGAAGCTTTCTTT
NA TRBJ2-1 TRBV6-6 TRBD2 CASSGTSGDNEQFF TGTGCCAGCAGTGGGACTAGCGGGGACAATGAGCAGTTCTTC
NA TRBJ1-1 TRBV30 NA CAWSLVRDGTEAFF TGTGCCTGGAGTTTAGTCAGGGATGGCACTGAAGCTTTCTTT
NA TRBJ2-1 TRBV2 TRBD2 CASRAGVGNEQFF TGTGCCAGCCGAGCGGGAGTAGGCAATGAGCAGTTCTTC
once TRBJ2-6 TRBV7-8 TRBD1 CASSPVGDWTGTSSGANVLTF TGTGCCAGCAGCCCAGTAGGAGACTGGACAGGAACTAGCTCTGGGGCCAACGTCCTGACTTTC
NA TRBJ1-2 TRBV5-4 TRBD1 CASSPGDRGDYGYTF TGTGCCAGCAGCCCAGGGGACAGGGGTGACTATGGCTACACCTTC
NA TRBJ1-1 TRBV4-1 NA CASSRTAPRMDTEAFF TGCGCCAGCAGCCGGACAGCCCCAAGGATGGACACTGAAGCTTTCTTT
NA TRBJ2-2 TRBV27 TRBD1 CASSSGQGVTGELFF TGTGCCAGCAGTTCGGGACAGGGTGTGACCGGGGAGCTGTTTTTT
NA TRBJ1-5 TRBV18 TRBD1 CASSPAPGGILQPQHF TGTGCCAGCTCACCGGCCCCAGGGGGCATACTTCAGCCCCAGCATTTT
NA TRBJ1-1 TRBV28 TRBD1 CASKTGKNTEAFF TGTGCCAGCAAGACAGGGAAGAACACTGAAGCTTTCTTT
NA TRBJ1-3 TRBV6-1 NA CASSFEGSGNTIYF TGTGCCAGCAGTTTTGAGGGCTCTGGAAACACCATATATTTT
NA TRBJ2-4 TRBV28 NA CASSPGLLTKNIQYF TGTGCCAGCAGTCCCGGACTGCTGACCAAAAACATTCAGTACTTC
NA TRBJ2-3 TRBV9 TRBD1 CASSARQGPDTQYF TGTGCCAGCAGCGCGCGACAGGGACCAGATACGCAGTATTTT
NA TRBJ2-5 TRBV7-3 TRBD1 CASSIPGQGETQYF TGTGCCAGCAGCATACCCGGACAGGGGGAGACCCAGTACTTC
NA TRBJ2-3 TRBV19 TRBD2 CASSIARTSVADTQYF TGTGCCAGTAGTATAGCCCGGACTAGCGTAGCAGATACGCAGTATTTT
NA TRBJ2-7 TRBV2 NA CASSARDTPSYEQYF TGTGCCAGCAGTGCCCGGGACACCCCATCCTACGAGCAGTACTTC
NA TRBJ2-5 TRBV5-1 TRBD2 CASSSETSGGETQYF TGCGCCAGCAGCTCAGAGACTAGCGGGGGAGAGACCCAGTACTTC
NA TRBJ2-3 TRBV19 NA CASSINSISDTQYF TGTGCCAGTAGTATAAACAGCATATCAGATACGCAGTATTTT
NA TRBJ2-1 TRBV29-1 NA CSVTNWDFPNEQFF TGCAGCGTCACCAATTGGGACTTCCCCAATGAGCAGTTCTTC
NA TRBJ2-4 TRBV7-9 TRBD1 CASSTQGTAKNIQYF TGTGCCAGCAGCACACAGGGGACCGCCAAAAACATTCAGTACTTC
NA TRBJ1-5 TRBV25-1 TRBD1 CASSGGQGAQPQHF TGTGCCAGCAGTGGGGGACAGGGGGCTCAGCCCCAGCATTTT
NA TRBJ1-4 TRBV4-2 NA CASSQDRGMNEKLFF TGTGCCAGCAGCCAAGACAGAGGCATGAATGAAAAACTGTTTTTT
NA TRBJ2-5 TRBV6-6 NA CASSFRQLEETQYF TGTGCCAGCAGTTTTAGACAGCTCGAAGAGACCCAGTACTTC
NA TRBJ2-7 TRBV18 TRBD1 CASSPMGTGGYEQYF TGTGCCAGCTCACCTATGGGGACAGGAGGATACGAGCAGTACTTC
NA TRBJ2-3 TRBV4-1 NA CASSRQLSGTDTQYF TGCGCCAGCAGCCGCCAGCTCAGCGGCACAGATACGCAGTATTTT
NA TRBJ1-1 TRBV14 NA CASSQGTASWEAFF TGTGCCAGCAGCCAAGGGACAGCCTCCTGGGAAGCTTTCTTT
NA TRBJ2-2 TRBV18 NA CASSPRFGGRMNTGELFF TGTGCCAGCTCACCACGCTTCGGGGGAAGGATGAACACCGGGGAGCTGTTTTTT
NA TRBJ2-7 TRBV30 NA CAWSRMLSGEQYF TGTGCCTGGAGTCGGATGCTCAGCGGGGAGCAGTACTTC
NA TRBJ2-7 TRBV9 TRBD1 CASSVSGQTTGEQYF TGTGCCAGCAGCGTATCGGGACAGACTACGGGGGAGCAGTACTTC
NA TRBJ2-1 TRBV2 NA CASSESQGHYNEQFF TGTGCCAGCAGTGAAAGTCAGGGCCATTACAATGAGCAGTTCTTC
NA TRBJ1-6 TRBV7-9 TRBD1 CASRAGTDNSPLHF TGTGCCAGCAGAGCCGGGACAGATAATTCACCCCTCCACTTT
NA TRBJ1-2 TRBV7-8 NA CASSPSRTANYGYTF TGTGCCAGCAGTCCTTCTAGGACAGCTAACTATGGCTACACCTTC
NA TRBJ1-6 TRBV5-1 TRBD1 CASSLIPGQGPYSPLHF TGCGCCAGCAGCTTGATCCCGGGACAGGGGCCATATTCACCCCTCCACTTT
few TRBJ1-1 TRBV19 TRBD1 CASSGTGVPNTEAFF TGTGCCAGTAGTGGGACAGGGGTCCCGAACACTGAAGCTTTCTTT
NA TRBJ2-1 TRBV28 TRBD1 CASSDGTGRYHEQFF TGTGCCAGCAGTGATGGGACAGGGCGGTACCATGAGCAGTTCTTC
NA TRBJ1-4 TRBV28 TRBD1 CASSGQGSDYEKLFF TGTGCCAGCAGTGGACAGGGGAGCGATTATGAAAAACTGTTTTTT
NA TRBJ2-7 TRBV28 NA CASLRTNSYEQYF TGTGCCTCCCTCAGGACTAACTCCTACGAGCAGTACTTC
NA TRBJ1-5 TRBV27 TRBD1 CASSPDRAYQPQHF TGTGCCAGCAGCCCTGACAGGGCGTATCAGCCCCAGCATTTT
NA TRBJ1-1 TRBV7-7 NA CASSVQENTEAFF TGTGCCAGCAGCGTACAGGAGAACACTGAAGCTTTCTTT
NA TRBJ1-1 TRBV2 NA CASSAQGMVGTEAFF TGTGCCAGCAGTGCCCAGGGGATGGTTGGCACTGAAGCTTTCTTT
NA TRBJ2-3 TRBV5-6 TRBD1 CASSFRGRSTDTQYF TGTGCCAGCAGCTTCAGGGGGCGTAGCACAGATACGCAGTATTTT
NA TRBJ1-5 TRBV5-1 NA CASSLVPGGNQPQHF TGCGCCAGCAGCTTGGTACCGGGGGGCAATCAGCCCCAGCATTTT
NA TRBJ2-3 TRBV19 TRBD2 CASSPWLAGGSDTQYF TGTGCCAGTAGTCCGTGGCTAGCGGGAGGCTCAGATACGCAGTATTTT
NA TRBJ2-3 TRBV7-3 TRBD1 CASRKTGAPTDTQYF TGTGCCAGCAGAAAGACAGGGGCGCCTACAGATACGCAGTATTTT
NA TRBJ1-2 TRBV7-9 NA CASSFQGNGYTF TGTGCCAGCAGCTTTCAGGGGAATGGCTACACCTTC
NA TRBJ2-2 TRBV19 TRBD1 CASSGRDRELTGELFF TGTGCCAGTAGTGGCCGGGACAGGGAATTGACCGGGGAGCTGTTTTTT
NA TRBJ2-7 TRBV7-2 NA CASSLRVSEQYF TGTGCCAGCAGCTTACGGGTGAGCGAGCAGTACTTC
once TRBJ2-1 TRBV9 NA CASSVELVAGRTYNEQFF TGTGCCAGCAGCGTAGAATTGGTGGCGGGACGAACCTACAATGAGCAGTTCTTC
NA TRBJ1-1 TRBV5-4 NA CASSPAGTTEAFF TGTGCCAGCAGCCCGGCGGGGACCACTGAAGCTTTCTTT